Listed below are T cell receptor beta chains from one sample, sequenced in a study of cytomegalovirus exposure and HLA in healthy donors. Sequenced by immunoSEQ multiplex PCR; TCRdb stores in-frame clones only, minus some. The profile shows 90,000 to 150,000 clones, 88% of them singletons. The specimen sequenced was PBMCs. These TCRs come from a woman between 18 and 29 years old in good health and CMV-seropositive. CDR3s include the opening cysteine and the closing phenylalanine or tryptophan. The order of the fields is V gene, J gene, CDR3 protein.

V: TRBV5-4; J: TRBJ2-3; CDR3: CASSLRQGADTQYF
V: TRBV5-1; J: TRBJ1-2; CDR3: CASSRDRPYGYTF
V: TRBV5-6; J: TRBJ1-2; CDR3: CASSIGQHYGYTF
V: TRBV7-7; J: TRBJ2-1; CDR3: CASSLATSGGLNEQFF
V: TRBV5-4; J: TRBJ2-5; CDR3: CASSRRTGPEETQYF
V: TRBV7-8; J: TRBJ2-2; CDR3: CASSYGTSTGELFF
V: TRBV13; J: TRBJ2-7; CDR3: CASSLGTVEQYF
V: TRBV9; J: TRBJ1-2; CDR3: CASSPESATVYGYTF
V: TRBV7-9; J: TRBJ1-2; CDR3: CASSDISYRGNYGYTF
V: TRBV5-1; J: TRBJ2-3; CDR3: CASSLEGQGRTDTQYF
V: TRBV9; J: TRBJ1-2; CDR3: CASTPGQRSYGYTF
V: TRBV15; J: TRBJ1-5; CDR3: CATRRTRQGDNQPQHF
V: TRBV2; J: TRBJ1-5; CDR3: CASSLPTGVNQPQHF
V: TRBV11-2; J: TRBJ2-5; CDR3: CASSLSLGARETQYF
V: TRBV27; J: TRBJ1-2; CDR3: CASSGNRGKGYTF
V: TRBV5-6; J: TRBJ1-5; CDR3: CASLGQYGNQPQHF